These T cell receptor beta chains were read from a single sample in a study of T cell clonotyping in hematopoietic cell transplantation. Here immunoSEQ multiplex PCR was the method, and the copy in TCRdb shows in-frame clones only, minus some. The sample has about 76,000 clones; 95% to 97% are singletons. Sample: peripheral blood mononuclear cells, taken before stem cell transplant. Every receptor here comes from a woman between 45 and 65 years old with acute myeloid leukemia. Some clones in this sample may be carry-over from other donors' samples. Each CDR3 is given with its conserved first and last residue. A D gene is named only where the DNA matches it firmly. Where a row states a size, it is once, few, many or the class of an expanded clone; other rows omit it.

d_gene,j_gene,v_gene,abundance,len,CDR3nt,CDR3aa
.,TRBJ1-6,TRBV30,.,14,TGTGCCTGGAGGTTCGGATCTCCGAATTCACCCCTCCACTTT,CAWRFGSPNSPLHF
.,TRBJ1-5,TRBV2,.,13,TGTGCCAGCGCAGGGGACAGCAATCAGCCCCAGCATTTT,CASAGDSNQPQHF
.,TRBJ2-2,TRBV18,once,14,TGTGCCAGCTCACCAAGGGGGAACACCGGGGAGCTGTTTTTT,CASSPRGNTGELFF
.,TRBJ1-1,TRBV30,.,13,TGTGCCTGGAGGGCAGGCCGGTACACTGAAGCTTTCTTT,CAWRAGRYTEAFF
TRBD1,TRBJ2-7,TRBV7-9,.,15,TGTGCCAGCAGCTTATCCCCGGGACAGGGGAACGAGCAGTACTTC,CASSLSPGQGNEQYF
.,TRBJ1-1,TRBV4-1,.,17,TGCGCCAGCAGCCAACCGGTTGAGGAGTATTCGAACACTGAAGCTTTCTTT,CASSQPVEEYSNTEAFF
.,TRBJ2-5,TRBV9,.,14,TGTGCCAGCAGCAGAGGGGTGGGCCAAGAGACCCAGTACTTC,CASSRGVGQETQYF
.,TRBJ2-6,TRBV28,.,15,TGTGCCAGCAGTTTCCCCAGCACTGGGGCCAACGTCCTGACTTTC,CASSFPSTGANVLTF
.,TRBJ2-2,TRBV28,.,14,TGTGCCAGCAGTTTAGATCGAGGCACCGGGGAGCTGTTTTTT,CASSLDRGTGELFF
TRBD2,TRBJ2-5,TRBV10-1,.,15,TGCGCCAGCAGTGCAGCGGGAGGTAACCAAGAGACCCAGTACTTC,CASSAAGGNQETQYF
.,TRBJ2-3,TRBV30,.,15,TGTGCCTGGAGTGTATCGGTAAGAAGGCAACCAAAGCAGTATTTT,CAWSVSVRRQPKQYF
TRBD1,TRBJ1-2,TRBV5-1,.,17,TGCGCCAGCAGCCGCGTCCGAGGAGAACAGGGGAAGTATGGCTACACCTTC,CASSRVRGEQGKYGYTF
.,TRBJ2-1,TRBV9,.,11,TGTGCCAGCAGGGGAAACAATGAGCAGTTCTTC,CASRGNNEQFF
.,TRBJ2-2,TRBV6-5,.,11,TGTGCCAGCACCGGAGCGGGGGAGCTGTTTTTT,CASTGAGELFF
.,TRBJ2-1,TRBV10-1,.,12,TGCGCCAGCAGTGAAGGCCGCGGGGAGCAGTTCTTC,CASSEGRGEQFF
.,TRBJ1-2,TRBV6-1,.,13,TGTGCCAGCAGGTCAGCCGGTAACTATGGCTACACCTTC,CASRSAGNYGYTF